The next 14 T cell receptor beta chains were all read from a single sample in a study of blood T cell repertoires in COVID-19 (TCRdb year 2020). Libraries were constructed by the immunoSEQ multiplex PCR assay. As stored in TCRdb, this immuneACCESS dataset retains in-frame rearrangements with V and J assigned. A fraction of the clones does not appear; measured against another copy, unresolved V genes explain less than half of the discrepancy, and the remainder lacks a known reason. Across this sample there are about 120,000 clones, with approximately 87% seen only once. Roughly 2.1% of the sample rests with the top ten. Material for sequencing was peripheral blood. The receptors come from a woman aged 50 to 60 with acute or convalescent COVID-19.

The chain employs TRBV6-5 and TRBJ2-5; 15 nucleotides line up with TRBD2. V lost 8 bases, J lost 3 bases, and 4 bases stayed unmatched. The CDR3 length is 15 residues. In germline, CDR1 is MNHEY, CDR2 SVGAGI. The CDR3 DNA is TGTGCCAGCCATCGGACTAGCGGGGGGGAAGAGACCCAGTACTTC. It yields the protein CASHRTSGGEETQYF.

The chain couples TRBV15 to TRBJ1-5, with D unclear. Trimming pared 3 bases from V and 2 bases from J, leaving 11 bases between. The length of the CDR3 is 15 residues. Looked up from germline, CDR1 is LNHNV and CDR2 is YYDKDF (reference sequence). CDR3 DNA: TGTGCCACCAGCAGGGGAGTTCTGGGCAATCAGCCCCAGCATTTT. Translation: CATSRGVLGNQPQHF.

This sequence joins TRBV27 and TRBJ1-1; 9 bases are shared with TRBD1. Germline lookup yields CDR1 MNHEY and CDR2 SMNVEV (reference sequence). The length of the CDR3 is 14 residues. The junction had 7 bases not matched to a gene; V was cut back by 5 bases and J by 6 bases. The CDR3 loop is CASSPGQGRAEAFF. As DNA, the CDR3 is TGTGCCAGCAGTCCGGGACAGGGTAGGGCTGAAGCTTTCTTT.

This chain joins TRBV7-6 and TRBJ1-6, with 10 bases matching TRBD1. This CDR3 spans 16 amino acids. V gave up 0 bases and J gave up 6 bases; unmatched junction bases: 2. The germline V gene encodes CDR1 SGHVS and CDR2 FNYEAQ. CDR3 residues: CASSLAGQGGNSPLHF. For the CDR3, the DNA is TGTGCCAGCAGCTTAGCTGGACAGGGGGGTAATTCACCCCTCCACTTT.

The chain uses TRBV5-1 and TRBJ2-1; possibly TRBD1 for D (7 bases). CDR1 is SGHRS, CDR2 YFSETQ, per germline. Trimming stripped 6 bases from V and 0 bases from J, with 13 bases between. This CDR3 is 15 amino acids long. CDR3 residues: CASNRGGISYNEQFF. The CDR3 DNA reads TGCGCCAGCAACAGGGGCGGGATCTCCTACAATGAGCAGTTCTTC.

This chain connects TRBV25-1 to TRBJ1-3; TRBD1 matches 7 bases. Germline V gene data show CDR1 as MGHDK and CDR2 as SYGVNS. The CDR3 is 15 residues long. After removal of 2 bases from V and 2 bases from J, the junction contained 3 bases not matched to a gene. CDR3 amino acids: CASSEGDRTGNTIYF. As DNA, the CDR3 is TGTGCCAGCAGTGAAGGGGACAGAACTGGAAACACCATATATTTT.

There are a few counts of this clone. V gene TRBV19 combines with J gene TRBJ1-4, with 8 bases identical to TRBD1. The length of the CDR3 is 17 residues. V shed 5 bases, J shed 5 bases, and the junction held 13 bases outside the gene matches. Germline values: CDR1 LNHDA, CDR2 SQIVND (reference sequence). The CDR3 bases are TGTGCCAGTAGTTCACACGGGACAGGACAGACGAATGAAAAACTGTTTTTT. Amino acid sequence: CASSSHGTGQTNEKLFF.

The chain links TRBV19 to TRBJ1-4; the D is unclear. Germline V CDR1 and CDR2: LNHDA, SQIVND (reference sequence). The CDR3 runs 14 residues. The V end lost 8 bases, the J end lost 4 bases, and 14 bases lay between the germline ends. CDR3 residues: CASDSGVVNEKLFF. As DNA, the CDR3 is TGTGCCAGTGACTCCGGGGTGGTTAATGAAAAACTGTTTTTT.

The V gene is TRBV11-1, the J gene TRBJ2-5; D remains ambiguous. The V gene's germline CDR1 is SGHAT and CDR2 FQDESV (reference sequence). Trimming removed 5 bases from V and 0 bases from J, with 4 bases in between. CDR3 size: 12 residues. DNA for the CDR3: TGTGCCAGCAGCCCGTACCAAGAGACCCAGTACTTC. It specifies CASSPYQETQYF.

The chain carries TRBV6-2 or TRBV6-3 and TRBJ2-7; TRBD1 matches 8 bases. CDR1 is MNHEY and CDR2 is SVGEGT in the germline V gene. CDR3 size: 16 residues. The J segment lost 4 bases and the V segment lost 2 bases, leaving 10 bases of the junction unmatched. The CDR3 is CASSYARQGAKYEQYF. CDR3 sequence (DNA): TGTGCCAGCAGTTACGCTAGGCAGGGGGCGAAGTACGAGCAGTACTTC.

This rearrangement joins TRBV4-1 to TRBJ1-5; the match to TRBD1 covers 8 bases. V lost 0 bases to trimming and J lost 3 bases; unmatched junction nucleotides: 7. Germline lookup yields CDR1 MGHRA and CDR2 YSYEKL. The CDR3 is made up of 17 amino acids. The chain's CDR3 is CASSQEGGRGPNQPQHF. In DNA, the CDR3 is TGCGCCAGCAGCCAAGAAGGTGGCAGGGGGCCCAATCAGCCCCAGCATTTT.

The CDR3 nucleotides are TGTGCCAGCAGTGTAGGACAGGCGACGAATCAGCCCCAGCATTTT. Its protein product is CASSVGQATNQPQHF. V is TRBV2 and J is TRBJ1-5; 7 bases map to TRBD1. This CDR3 comprises 15 residues. Germline V gene sequence: CDR1 SNHLY, CDR2 FYNNEI. After removal of 4 bases from V and 4 bases from J, the junction contained 7 bases not matched to a gene. Full variable domain (rest looked up from reference TRBV2 and TRBJ1-5): EPEVTQTPSHQVTQMGQEVILRCVPISNHLYFYWYRQILGQKVEFLVSFYNNEISEKSEIFDDQFSVERPDGSNFTLKIRSTKLEDSAMYFCASSVGQATNQPQHFGDGTRLSIL.

The chain employs TRBV6-5 and TRBJ2-2; TRBD2 agrees at 11 bases. The CDR3 spans 15 residues. With V trimmed by 8 bases and J by 4 bases, 6 bases remained unmatched. From germline, CDR1 is MNHEY and CDR2 SVGAGI. The CDR3 protein is CASGLAGGVTGELFF. Here the CDR3 DNA reads TGTGCCAGCGGTCTAGCGGGGGGTGTCACCGGGGAGCTGTTTTTT.

The V gene is TRBV6-5, the J gene TRBJ2-5; possibly TRBD2 for D (6 bases). Deletions cut 6 bases from V and 5 bases from J, with 19 bases between. Germline V gene data show CDR1 as MNHEY and CDR2 as SVGAGI. The CDR3 covers 15 residues. CDR3 loop: CASSSQGAGIETQYF. CDR3 DNA: TGTGCCAGCAGCTCCCAGGGCGCGGGAATTGAGACCCAGTACTTC.